This T cell receptor (beta chain) originates from a study of radiation and T cells in renal cell carcinoma. Study results and limitations: From baseline, blood top tumor clonotypes peaked at 2 weeks post-radiation. No pretreatment tumor biopsies were available for baseline clonotypes.

With 3 bases removed from V and 5 bases from J, the gap between germline ends came to 14 bases. The CDR3 loop spans 14 amino acids. CDR1 is SGDLS and CDR2 is YYNGEE in the germline V gene. TCRdb's table, derived via immunoSEQ multiplex PCR, lists solely in-frame clones and lacks some. This table holds about 140,000 clones, around 78% found once. As to time point: baseline pretreatment blood. Treatment denoted: 15 Gy SBRT to primary tumor, nephrectomy 4 weeks later. Blood was sampled at baseline, 2 weeks and 4 weeks after SBRT. The patient's renal cell carcinoma had clear cell pathology. With regard to this clone: The target antigen is unknown.

The clonotype comes from a woman aged 50 to 60 with renal cell carcinoma. The starting material was blood, obtained from a patient whose treatment included radiotherapy and nephrectomy. The J gene is TRBJ1-1, the V gene TRBV9; D gene unclear. The CDR3 region is CASSAKPGGTEAFF. The CDR3 DNA follows: TGTGCCAGCAGCGCTAAGCCCGGAGGGACTGAAGCTTTCTTT.